Each of the 30 T cell receptor beta chains below was sequenced from the same sample in a study of Graves' ophthalmopathy and Graves' hyperthyroidism. The authors amplified TCR beta CDR3 regions from RNA transcripts. Second-round multiplex PCR came after a first-round RT-PCR that employed HTBI primers. TCRdb reprocessed the multiplex PCR reads with MiXCR, giving one entry per CDR3 protein. Altogether under 200,000 distinct CDR3 sequences are present, 30% to 45% being singletons, with the ten largest covering 5.8%. What was sequenced was peripheral blood. The receptors come from a woman in her 40s with Graves' ophthalmopathy.

This clonotype was counted at least ten times. The chain employs TRBV15 and TRBJ2-2; D is uncertain. V was pared by 1 base and J by 1 base, with 10 bases between. This CDR3 has 16 amino acids. From germline, CDR1 is LNHNV and CDR2 YYDKDF (reference sequence). The CDR3 sequence: CATSRGSLGNTGELFF. CDR3 DNA sequence: TGTGCCACCAGCAGAGGGTCATTGGGGAACACCGGGGAGCTGTTTTTT.

This clonotype was found a few times. V usage is TRBV7-8 and J usage is TRBJ1-1, with D hard to call. Germline V gene lookup returns CDR1 SGHVS and CDR2 FQNEAQ. Trimming shortened V by 5 bases and J by 5 bases, and 15 bases separated the two germline ends. CDR3 length: 14 amino acids. The CDR3 DNA is TGTGCCAGCAGCAACCGGGGAGGTGGGACTGAAGCTTTCTTT. Its protein product is CASSNRGGGTEAFF.

This clonotype was recorded at least ten times. One end of the junction does not line up with germline, which may come from a read error. DNA of the CDR3: TGTGCCAACAGTTATGGGCAGGGAAACGAGCAGTACTTC. Residues: CANSYGQGNEQYF. The genes are TRBV27 and TRBJ2-7, with D possibly being TRBD1 (5 bases). The CDR3 is 13 amino acids. Looked up from germline, CDR1 is MNHEY and CDR2 is SMNVEV (reference sequence).

This clonotype was picked up many times. The CDR3 region is CASSRYGQGEETQYF. DNA of the CDR3: TGTGCCAGCAGCCGGTACGGACAGGGGGAAGAGACCCAGTACTTC. The chain links TRBV7-6 to TRBJ2-5; 10 bases are shared with TRBD1. The CDR3 loop spans 15 amino acids. V was clipped by 5 bases and J by 3 bases; unmatched bases: 6. Germline CDR1 is SGHVS and CDR2 is FNYEAQ.

Note on this clonotype: The junction differs from germline at one of its ends, possibly a read error. The V call is TRBV11-2, the J call TRBJ2-7, with D perhaps TRBD2 (6 bases). CDR1 SGHAT and CDR2 FQNNGV come from the germline V gene. This CDR3 comprises 13 residues. CDR3 DNA sequence: TGCCCCAACCCCGGGGGAGACCCGTGGGAGCAGTACTTC. It encodes CPNPGGDPWEQYF. Filled out from reference TRBV11-2 and TRBJ2-7, the complete variable domain reads EAGVAQSPRYKIIEKRQSVAFWCNPISGHATLYWYQQILGQGPKLLIQFQNNGVVDDSQLPKDRFSAERLKGVDSTLKIQPAKLEDSAVYLCPNPGGDPWEQYFGPGTRLTVT.

This clonotype was counted at least ten times. J is TRBJ1-5 and V is TRBV20-1; 9 nucleotides align to TRBD1. V shed 2 bases, J shed 2 bases, and the junction held 1 base outside the gene matches. In germline, CDR1 is DFQATT, CDR2 SNEGSKA (reference sequence). The CDR3 totals 14 residues. DNA of the CDR3: TGCAGTGCTAGAAGGACAGGGGGCAATCAGCCCCAGCATTTT. Residues: CSARRTGGNQPQHF.

This clonotype was recorded many times. J is TRBJ1-1 and V is TRBV6-2 or TRBV6-3; TRBD1 might be the D (6 bases). CDR3 length: 14 residues. Germline CDR1 and CDR2: MNHEY and SVGEGT. Trimming cost V 6 bases and J 6 bases, with 17 bases left between them. DNA for the CDR3: TGTGCCAGCAGGTCCGGGACACCATCCGCTGAAGCTTTCTTT. Protein product: CASRSGTPSAEAFF.

This clonotype showed up many times. J is TRBJ1-1 and V is TRBV6-5; D is unresolved. The CDR3 has 15 residues. V was clipped by 2 bases and J by 0 bases, with 10 bases between them. The germline V gene encodes CDR1 MNHEY and CDR2 SVGAGI. The CDR3 reads CASSYIGTMNTEAFF. For the CDR3, the DNA is TGTGCCAGCAGTTACATCGGCACCATGAACACTGAAGCTTTCTTT.

This chain connects TRBV24-1 to TRBJ2-5; D is undetermined. The ends were cut back, 4 bases at V and 3 bases at J, with 11 bases in the middle. The CDR3 is 14 amino acids. Looked up from germline, CDR1 is KGHDR and CDR2 is SFDVKD. The CDR3, as DNA: TGTGCCACCAGTGAAGCCCCTCCCAAAGAGACCCAGTACTTC. Its translation is CATSEAPPKETQYF.

The table lists this clonotype with many counts. The chain couples TRBV7-2 to TRBJ2-7, with TRBD1 matching 9 bases. V trimming: 3 bases; J trimming: 2 bases; junction bases outside the gene matches: 5. The germline V gene has CDR1 SGHTA and CDR2 FQGNSA. The CDR3 has 15 amino acids. The CDR3 sequence is CASSFSGQGAYEQYF. The CDR3 nucleotides are TGTGCCAGCAGCTTTTCGGGACAGGGAGCCTACGAGCAGTACTTC.

The chain couples TRBV6-1 to TRBJ2-2, with 9 bases that match TRBD2. CDR3 size: 14 residues. The germline CDR1 and CDR2 sequences are MNHNS and SASEGT. Trimming took 7 bases from V and 7 from J; bases not matched to a gene: 7. The CDR3 spells CASTASGTVGELFF. The CDR3 DNA sequence: TGTGCCAGCACCGCTAGCGGGACGGTCGGGGAGCTGTTTTTT.

This clonotype has a count of ten or more. The chain links TRBV2 to TRBJ2-7, with 9 nucleotides matching TRBD2. Germline lookup yields CDR1 SNHLY and CDR2 FYNNEI. This CDR3 is built from 15 residues. The junction had 13 bases not matched to a gene; V was cut back by 10 bases and J by 3 bases. CDR3 sequence: CATRGAGGPGYEQYF. In nucleotides, the CDR3 is TGTGCCACCCGGGGGGCGGGAGGGCCAGGCTACGAGCAGTACTTC.

The sample holds many counts of this clonotype. The chain links TRBV29-1 to TRBJ1-1; 7 bases line up with TRBD1. Per the germline V gene, CDR1 is SQVTM and CDR2 is ANQGSEA. Unmatched junction bases numbered 12, after V lost 7 bases and J lost 4 bases. The CDR3 runs 14 residues. The CDR3 reads CSATRQGGGTEAFF. In DNA, the CDR3 is TGCAGCGCCACTCGACAGGGCGGGGGCACTGAAGCTTTCTTT. Using reference TRBV29-1 and TRBJ1-1 for the parts outside the CDR3, the full variable domain is SAVISQKPSRDICQRGTSLTIQCQVDSQVTMMFWYRQQPGQSLTLIATANQGSEATYESGFVIDKFPISRPNLTFSTLTVSNMSPEDSSIYLCSATRQGGGTEAFFGQGTRLTVV.

This clonotype was seen at least ten times. This chain links TRBV30 with TRBJ2-5, with D unclear. The CDR3 contains 13 residues. Germline V lookup: CDR1 GTSNPN, CDR2 SVGIG (reference sequence). Trimming removed 8 bases at V and 1 base at J, with 14 bases between. CDR3 residues: CASIGSAQETQYF. In nucleotides, the CDR3 is TGTGCCAGCATCGGGTCGGCCCAAGAGACCCAGTACTTC.

This clonotype was picked up many times. This chain uses TRBV6-2 or TRBV6-3 with TRBJ2-7, with TRBD2 matching 12 bases. CDR1 and CDR2 from the germline V gene are MNHEY and SVGEGT. The CDR3 covers 14 residues. The junction had 4 bases not matched to a gene; V was cut back by 6 bases and J by 4 bases. CDR3: CASSRTSGKYEQYF. CDR3 DNA sequence: TGTGCCAGCAGCCGGACTAGCGGGAAATACGAGCAGTACTTC.

The V call is TRBV27, the J call TRBJ1-1, with D possibly TRBD1 on 6 matching bases. Trimming removed 4 bases from V and 8 bases from J, with 26 bases in between. The CDR3 extends over 17 amino acids. Germline CDR1 is MNHEY and CDR2 is SMNVEV (reference sequence). The CDR3 sequence: CASSSDYNRASSAEAFF. The CDR3 DNA reads as TGTGCCAGCAGTTCCGATTATAACAGGGCGAGTTCTGCCGAAGCTTTCTTT.

This clonotype appeared a single time. Relative to the germline gene, one junction end is altered; a read error may explain this. This chain links TRBV12-3 or TRBV12-4 with TRBJ2-5; D remains ambiguous. The CDR3 covers 13 residues. CDR3: CATSDPAGETQYF. The CDR3 DNA reads as TGTGCCACCAGTGACCCGGCCGGGGAGACCCAGTACTTC.

This clonotype was seen at least ten times. CDR3 sequence (DNA): TGTGCCAGCAGTTTACCGGCCCGAGGGGACACTGAAGCTTTCTTT. This gives the protein CASSLPARGDTEAFF. V gene TRBV28 combines with J gene TRBJ1-1, with D perhaps TRBD1 (5 bases). The CDR3 covers 15 residues. From germline, CDR1 is MDHEN and CDR2 SYDVKM. V shed 2 bases and J shed 3 bases, with 13 bases lying between them.

The rearrangement uses TRBV28 and TRBJ2-7; TRBD1 is a possible D gene (5 bases). Per the germline V gene, CDR1 is MDHEN and CDR2 is SYDVKM. V shed 4 bases and J shed 7 bases, with 23 bases lying between them. The CDR3 consists of 16 residues. The CDR3 DNA is TGTGCCAGCAGTTCAGGAGCTGAAGAAGGGGCCGGGGAGCAGTACTTC. This codes for CASSSGAEEGAGEQYF.

The gene calls are TRBV28 and TRBJ2-6; 7 bases are a match to TRBD1. This CDR3 is built from 16 residues. V lost 6 bases, J lost 0 bases, and 5 bases stayed unmatched. CDR1 and CDR2 (germline): MDHEN, SYDVKM. This chain's CDR3 is CASSPGQISGANVLTF. CDR3 DNA: TGTGCCAGCAGCCCGGGACAGATCTCTGGGGCCAACGTCCTGACTTTC.

The sample holds many counts of this clonotype. V and J are TRBV5-1 and TRBJ2-7; TRBD2 aligns across 9 bases. V lost 1 base and J lost 3; bases outside the gene matches: 5. The CDR3 length is 15 residues. Germline V CDR1 and CDR2: SGHRS, YFSETQ. This CDR3 reads CASSLLDSGSYEQYF. The CDR3 DNA sequence: TGCGCCAGCAGCTTGCTTGATAGCGGGAGCTACGAGCAGTACTTC.

This chain's CDR3 is CASSTSTYGYTF. DNA for the CDR3: TGTGCCAGCAGCACGTCGACTTATGGCTACACCTTC. The chain links TRBV7-4 to TRBJ1-2, with D unresolved. This CDR3 comprises 12 residues. Germline assignment: CDR1 SGHVT and CDR2 SQSDAQ. Trimming removed 5 bases at V and 5 bases at J, with 9 bases between.

The chain is built from TRBV7-9 and TRBJ1-1, with D possibly matching TRBD1 (6 bases). The germline V gene encodes CDR1 SEHNR and CDR2 FQNEAQ (reference sequence). There are 13 residues in the CDR3. The ends were cut back, 0 bases at V and 10 bases at J, with 12 bases in the middle. This chain's CDR3 is CASSLARGPSAFF. CDR3 coding DNA: TGTGCCAGCAGCTTAGCACGGGGGCCATCAGCTTTCTTT.

This clonotype showed up many times. The chain has TRBV12-3 or TRBV12-4 and TRBJ1-2, with unresolved D. V gave up 7 bases and J gave up 2 bases, with 11 bases separating them. This CDR3 is built from 13 residues. The CDR3 region is CASTQDLNYGYTF. The CDR3 nucleotides are TGTGCCAGCACCCAGGATCTAAACTATGGCTACACCTTC.

In this sample, this clonotype turned up many times. CDR3 residues: CATSRRSTGSETQYF. CDR3 bases: TGTGCCACCAGCAGGCGATCGACAGGGAGCGAGACCCAGTACTTC. The chain joins TRBV15 to TRBJ2-5; 7 nucleotides agree with TRBD1. The germline V gene encodes CDR1 LNHNV and CDR2 YYDKDF (reference sequence). Trimming removed 3 bases from V and 5 bases from J; junction bases left unmatched: 9. The CDR3 sequence is 15 residues long.

This clonotype was seen repeatedly, ten times or more. The chain carries TRBV28 and TRBJ1-5; the D is unclear. The CDR3 is made up of 14 amino acids. Germline V gene sequence: CDR1 MDHEN, CDR2 SYDVKM. V dropped 2 bases and J dropped 4 bases, with 9 bases sitting between them. The CDR3 loop is CASSLITANQPQHF. Written as DNA, the CDR3 is TGTGCCAGCAGTTTAATTACAGCGAATCAGCCCCAGCATTTT.

V is TRBV6-1 and J is TRBJ2-7; D is uncertain. CDR3 length: 15 amino acids. Deletions cut 4 bases from V and 3 bases from J, with 16 bases between. Germline V CDR1 and CDR2: MNHNS, SASEGT. The CDR3 region is CASSGTPDPLYEQYF. Here the CDR3 DNA reads TGTGCCAGCAGTGGTACCCCGGACCCCCTCTACGAGCAGTACTTC.

This clonotype has at least ten counts. The chain joins TRBV20-1 to TRBJ2-2, with D possibly matching TRBD1 (6 bases). V lost 6 bases to trimming and J lost 4 bases, with 24 bases between them. Germline V gene sequence: CDR1 DFQATT, CDR2 SNEGSKA (reference sequence). The CDR3 is 17 residues long. The CDR3 DNA follows: TGCAGTGCGAGACCTCAATGGGCAGGGGACGTCACCGGGGAGCTGTTTTTT. It specifies CSARPQWAGDVTGELFF.

This clonotype was counted at least ten times. V is TRBV6-5 and J is TRBJ2-5; D may correspond to TRBD1 or TRBD2 (5 bases each). The CDR3 contains 13 residues. The germline CDR1 and CDR2 sequences are MNHEY and SVGAGI. The V end lost 2 bases, the J end lost 5 bases, and 9 bases lay between the germline ends. The CDR3 bases are TGTGCCAGCAGTTACGGGGGATCGGAGACCCAGTACTTC. It translates to CASSYGGSETQYF.

The chain uses TRBV15 and TRBJ2-7; tentative D call: TRBD1 (5 bases). Germline V lookup: CDR1 LNHNV, CDR2 YYDKDF (reference sequence). The CDR3 is 15 amino acids. The germline V and J ends were trimmed by 0 bases and 3 bases, with 12 bases remaining between them. In nucleotides, the CDR3 is TGTGCCACCAGCAGAGAATGGGGCTCTAACTACGAGCAGTACTTC. Encoded protein: CATSREWGSNYEQYF.